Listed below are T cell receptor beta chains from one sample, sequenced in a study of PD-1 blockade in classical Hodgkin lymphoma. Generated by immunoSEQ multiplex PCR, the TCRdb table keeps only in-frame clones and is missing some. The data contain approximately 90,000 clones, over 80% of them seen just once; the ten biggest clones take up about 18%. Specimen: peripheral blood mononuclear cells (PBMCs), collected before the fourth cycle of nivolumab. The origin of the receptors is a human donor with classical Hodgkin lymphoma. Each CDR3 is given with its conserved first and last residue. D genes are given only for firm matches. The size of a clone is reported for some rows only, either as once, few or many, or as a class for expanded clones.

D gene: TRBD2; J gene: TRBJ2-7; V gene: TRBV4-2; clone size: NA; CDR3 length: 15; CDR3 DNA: TGTGCCAGCAGCATCCTGGGGCGGGAGCTCGACGAGCAGTACTTC; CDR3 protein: CASSILGRELDEQYF
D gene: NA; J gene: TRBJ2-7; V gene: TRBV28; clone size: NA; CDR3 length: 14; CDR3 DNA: TGTGCCAGCAGACCTCCGGCAAGCTCCTACGAGCAGTACTTC; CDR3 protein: CASRPPASSYEQYF
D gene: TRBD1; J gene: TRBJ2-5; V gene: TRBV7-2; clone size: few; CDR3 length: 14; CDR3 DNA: TGTGCCACCTTACAGGGGACACACCAAGAGACCCAGTACTTC; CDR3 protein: CATLQGTHQETQYF
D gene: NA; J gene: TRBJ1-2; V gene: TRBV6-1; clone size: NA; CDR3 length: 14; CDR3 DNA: TGTGCCAGCAGTGAACGGGAGGGGAACTATGGCTACACCTTC; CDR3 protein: CASSEREGNYGYTF
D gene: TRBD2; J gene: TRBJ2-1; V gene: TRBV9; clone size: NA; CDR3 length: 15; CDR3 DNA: TGTGCCAGCAGCGGACTAGCGGGAGGAAGGAGTGAGCAGTTCTTC; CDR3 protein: CASSGLAGGRSEQFF
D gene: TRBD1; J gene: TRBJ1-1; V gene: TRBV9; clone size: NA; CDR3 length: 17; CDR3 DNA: TGTGCCAGCAGCTCCGCGGGGGACAGATTTACGGACACTGAAGCTTTCTTT; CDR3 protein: CASSSAGDRFTDTEAFF
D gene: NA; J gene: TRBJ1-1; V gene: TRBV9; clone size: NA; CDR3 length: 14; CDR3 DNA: TGTGCCAGCAGCGTAGGAAACCTCGCGACTGAAGCTTTCTTT; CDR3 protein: CASSVGNLATEAFF
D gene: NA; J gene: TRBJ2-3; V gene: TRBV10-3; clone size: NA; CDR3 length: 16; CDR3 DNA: TGTGCCATCAGTGACCCGGGGCGGGACGGCACAGATACGCAGTATTTT; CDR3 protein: CAISDPGRDGTDTQYF
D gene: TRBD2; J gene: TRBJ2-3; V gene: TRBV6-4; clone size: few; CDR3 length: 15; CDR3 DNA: TGTGCCAGCAGTGAGTCGGCGGGAGCGGGAGATACGCAGTATTTT; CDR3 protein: CASSESAGAGDTQYF
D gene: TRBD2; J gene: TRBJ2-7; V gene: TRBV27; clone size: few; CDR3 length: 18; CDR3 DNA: TGTGCCAGCAGCCTCGCAAGGGGGGGAACGGGAGGGCTCGACGAGCAGTACTTC; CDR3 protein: CASSLARGGTGGLDEQYF
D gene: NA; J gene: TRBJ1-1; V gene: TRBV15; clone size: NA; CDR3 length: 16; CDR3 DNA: TGTGCCACCAGCAGAGCTTCGGGGGGCGTCAACACTGAAGCTTTCTTT; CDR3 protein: CATSRASGGVNTEAFF
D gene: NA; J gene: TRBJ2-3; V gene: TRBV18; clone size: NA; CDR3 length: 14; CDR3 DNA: TGTGCCAGCTCACCGGGGACCTCAGGGGATACGCAGTATTTT; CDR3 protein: CASSPGTSGDTQYF
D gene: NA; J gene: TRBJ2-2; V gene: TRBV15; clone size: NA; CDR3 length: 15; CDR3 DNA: TGTGCCACCAGCAGAGCTCGGGTGAACACCGGGGAGCTGTTTTTT; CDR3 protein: CATSRARVNTGELFF
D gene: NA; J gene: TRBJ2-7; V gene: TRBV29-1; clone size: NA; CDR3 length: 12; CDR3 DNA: TGCAGCGTTGAAGAGTTAACAGGGACGCCGTACTTC; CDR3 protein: CSVEELTGTPYF
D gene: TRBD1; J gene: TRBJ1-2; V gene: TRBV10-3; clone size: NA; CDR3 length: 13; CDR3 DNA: TGTGCCATCAGTGAGACAGGGGAATCTCCATACACCTTC; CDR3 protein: CAISETGESPYTF
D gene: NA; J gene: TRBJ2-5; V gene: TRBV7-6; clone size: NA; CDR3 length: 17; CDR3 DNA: TGTGCCAGCAGCTTAGGGGCGAGTAGCGGATTCCAAGAGACCCAGTACTTC; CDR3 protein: CASSLGASSGFQETQYF
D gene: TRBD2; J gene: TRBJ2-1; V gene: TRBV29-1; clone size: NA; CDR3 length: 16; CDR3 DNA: TGCAGCGTTGAGAGACTAGCGGGAGACACCCACAATGAGCAGTTCTTC; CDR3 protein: CSVERLAGDTHNEQFF
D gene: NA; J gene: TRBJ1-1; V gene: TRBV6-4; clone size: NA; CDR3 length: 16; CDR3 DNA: TGTGCCAGCAGAATAACAGGGACCGTAACGTTCGCTGAAGCTTTCTTT; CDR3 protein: CASRITGTVTFAEAFF
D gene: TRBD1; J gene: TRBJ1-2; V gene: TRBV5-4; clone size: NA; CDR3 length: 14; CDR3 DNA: TGTGCCAGCAGCTTCGGACAGGAAAACTATGGCTACACCTTC; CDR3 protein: CASSFGQENYGYTF
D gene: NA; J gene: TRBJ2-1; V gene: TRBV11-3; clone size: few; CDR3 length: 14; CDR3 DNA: TGTGCCAGCAGCCCCGACTACGCGAACAATGAGCAGTTCTTC; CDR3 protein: CASSPDYANNEQFF
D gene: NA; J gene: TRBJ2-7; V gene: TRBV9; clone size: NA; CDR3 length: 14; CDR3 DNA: TGTGCCAGCAGCGGGACCGGGACCTCCTACGAGCAGTACTTC; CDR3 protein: CASSGTGTSYEQYF
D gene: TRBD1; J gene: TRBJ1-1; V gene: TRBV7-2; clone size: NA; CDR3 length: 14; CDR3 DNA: TGTGCCAGCAGTTACCTAGACAGGGCCACTGAAGCTTTCTTT; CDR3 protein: CASSYLDRATEAFF
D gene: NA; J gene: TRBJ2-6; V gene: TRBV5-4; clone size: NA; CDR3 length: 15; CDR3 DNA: TGTGCCAGCAGCTTGGCTTTGCGAGGGGCCAACGTCCTGACTTTC; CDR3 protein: CASSLALRGANVLTF
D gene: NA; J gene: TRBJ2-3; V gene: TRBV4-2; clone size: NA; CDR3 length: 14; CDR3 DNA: TGTGCCAGCAGCCAAGATTTTGAAATATATACGCAGTATTTT; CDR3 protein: CASSQDFEIYTQYF
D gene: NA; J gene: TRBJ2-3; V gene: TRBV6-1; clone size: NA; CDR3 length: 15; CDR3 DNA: TGTGCCAGCAGTGATGGCGGTCCTAGCACAGATACGCAGTATTTT; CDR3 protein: CASSDGGPSTDTQYF
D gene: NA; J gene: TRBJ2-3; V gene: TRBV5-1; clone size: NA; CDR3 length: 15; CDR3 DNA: TGCGCCAGCAGCTCCAGGGTTTTCGGCACAGATACGCAGTATTTT; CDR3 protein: CASSSRVFGTDTQYF
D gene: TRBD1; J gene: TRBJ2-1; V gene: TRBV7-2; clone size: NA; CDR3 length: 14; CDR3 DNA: TGTGCCAGCAGCTTCGACAGGGGTTCCGATGAGCAGTTCTTC; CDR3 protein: CASSFDRGSDEQFF
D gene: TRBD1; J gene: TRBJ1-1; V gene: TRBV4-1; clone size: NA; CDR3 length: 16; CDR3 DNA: TGCGCCAGCAGGGAGGGTTCGGGGACAGGGCTCACTGAAGCTTTCTTT; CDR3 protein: CASREGSGTGLTEAFF
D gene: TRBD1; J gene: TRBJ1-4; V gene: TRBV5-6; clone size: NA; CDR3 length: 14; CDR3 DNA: TGTGCCAGCAGCTTTACAGGGGGAGATGAAAAACTGTTTTTT; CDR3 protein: CASSFTGGDEKLFF
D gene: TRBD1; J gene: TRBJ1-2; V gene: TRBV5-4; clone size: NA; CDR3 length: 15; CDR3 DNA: TGTGCCAGCAGCCCTACGGGACAGAGCAACTATGGCTACACCTTC; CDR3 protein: CASSPTGQSNYGYTF